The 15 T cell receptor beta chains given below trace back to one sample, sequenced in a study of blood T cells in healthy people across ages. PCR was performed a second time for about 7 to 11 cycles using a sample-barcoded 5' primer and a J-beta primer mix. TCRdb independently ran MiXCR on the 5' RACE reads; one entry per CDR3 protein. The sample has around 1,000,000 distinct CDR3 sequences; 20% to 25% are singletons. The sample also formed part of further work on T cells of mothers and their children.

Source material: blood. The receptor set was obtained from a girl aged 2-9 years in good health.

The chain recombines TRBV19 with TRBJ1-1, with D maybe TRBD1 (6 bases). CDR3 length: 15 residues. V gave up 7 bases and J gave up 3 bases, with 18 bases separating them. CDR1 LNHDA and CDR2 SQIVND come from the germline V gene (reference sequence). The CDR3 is CASKVVGSGDTEAFF. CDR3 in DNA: TGTGCCAGTAAAGTGGTAGGCTCAGGGGACACTGAAGCTTTCTTT. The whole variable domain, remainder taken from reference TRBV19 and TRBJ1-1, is DGGITQSPKYLFRKEGQNVTLSCEQNLNHDAMYWYRQDPGQGLRLIYYSQIVNDFQKGDIAEGYSVSREKKESFPLTVTSAQKNPTAFYLCASKVVGSGDTEAFFGQGTRLTVV.

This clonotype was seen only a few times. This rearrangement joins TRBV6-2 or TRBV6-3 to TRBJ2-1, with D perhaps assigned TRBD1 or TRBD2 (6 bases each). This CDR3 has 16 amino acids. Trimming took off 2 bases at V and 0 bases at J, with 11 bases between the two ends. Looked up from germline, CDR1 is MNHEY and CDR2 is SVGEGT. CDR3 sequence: CASSYVGGSSYNEQFF. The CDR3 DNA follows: TGTGCCAGCAGTTACGTAGGGGGGAGCTCCTACAATGAGCAGTTCTTC.

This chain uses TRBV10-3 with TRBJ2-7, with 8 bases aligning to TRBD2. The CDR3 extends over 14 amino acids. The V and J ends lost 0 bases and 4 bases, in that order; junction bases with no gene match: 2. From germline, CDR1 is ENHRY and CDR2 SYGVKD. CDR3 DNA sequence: TGTGCCATCAGTGAGTCGGGACTAGGGTACGAGCAGTACTTC. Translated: CAISESGLGYEQYF.

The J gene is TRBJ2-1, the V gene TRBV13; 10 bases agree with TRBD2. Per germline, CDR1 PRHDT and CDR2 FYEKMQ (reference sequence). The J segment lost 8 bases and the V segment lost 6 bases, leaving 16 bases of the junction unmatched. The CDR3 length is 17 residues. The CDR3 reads CASRDSQSGGADDEQFF. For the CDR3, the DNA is TGTGCCAGCAGAGACTCCCAAAGCGGGGGGGCCGATGATGAGCAGTTCTTC. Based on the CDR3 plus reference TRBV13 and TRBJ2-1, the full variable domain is AAGVIQSPRHLIKEKRETATLKCYPIPRHDTVYWYQQGPGQDPQFLISFYEKMQSDKGSIPDRFSAQQFSDYHSELNMSSLELGDSALYFCASRDSQSGGADDEQFFGPGTRLTVL.

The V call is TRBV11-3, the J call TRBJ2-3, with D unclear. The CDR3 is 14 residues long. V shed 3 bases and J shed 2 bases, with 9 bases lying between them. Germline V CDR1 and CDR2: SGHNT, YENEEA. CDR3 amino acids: CASSLKSNTDTQYF. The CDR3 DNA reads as TGTGCCAGCAGCTTGAAATCCAACACAGATACGCAGTATTTT.

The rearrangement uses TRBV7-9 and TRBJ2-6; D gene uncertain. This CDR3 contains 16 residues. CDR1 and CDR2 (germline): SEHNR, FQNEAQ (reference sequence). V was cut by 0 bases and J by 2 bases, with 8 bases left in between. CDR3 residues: CASSLAQSPGANVLTF. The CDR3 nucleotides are TGTGCCAGCAGCTTAGCACAGTCCCCTGGGGCCAACGTCCTGACTTTC.

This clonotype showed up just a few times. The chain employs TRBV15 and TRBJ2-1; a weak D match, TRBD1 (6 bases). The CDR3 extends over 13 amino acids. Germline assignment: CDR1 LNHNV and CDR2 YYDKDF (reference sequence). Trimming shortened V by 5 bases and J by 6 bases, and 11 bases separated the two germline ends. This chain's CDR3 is CATSPETGNEQFF. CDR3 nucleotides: TGTGCCACCAGCCCGGAGACAGGCAATGAGCAGTTCTTC.

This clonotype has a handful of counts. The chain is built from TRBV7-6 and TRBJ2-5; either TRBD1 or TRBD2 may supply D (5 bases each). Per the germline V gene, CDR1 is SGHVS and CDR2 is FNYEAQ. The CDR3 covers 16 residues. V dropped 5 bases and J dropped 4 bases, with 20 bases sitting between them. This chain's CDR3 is CASSGWGEGSRETQYF. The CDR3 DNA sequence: TGTGCCAGCAGCGGGTGGGGTGAGGGGAGCCGAGAGACCCAGTACTTC.

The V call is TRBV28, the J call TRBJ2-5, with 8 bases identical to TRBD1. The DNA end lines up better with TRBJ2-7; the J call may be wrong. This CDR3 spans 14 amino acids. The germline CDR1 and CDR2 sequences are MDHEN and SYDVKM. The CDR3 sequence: CASSLWTGAYEQYF. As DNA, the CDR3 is TGTGCCAGCAGTTTATGGACAGGGGCCTACGAGCAGTACTTC.

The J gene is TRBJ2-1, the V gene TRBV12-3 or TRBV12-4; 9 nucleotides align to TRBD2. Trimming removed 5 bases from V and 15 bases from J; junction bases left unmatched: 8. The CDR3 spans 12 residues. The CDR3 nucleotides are TGTGCCAGCAGTGACGGCGGGGGGGCCCTGTTCTTC. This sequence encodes CASSDGGGALFF.

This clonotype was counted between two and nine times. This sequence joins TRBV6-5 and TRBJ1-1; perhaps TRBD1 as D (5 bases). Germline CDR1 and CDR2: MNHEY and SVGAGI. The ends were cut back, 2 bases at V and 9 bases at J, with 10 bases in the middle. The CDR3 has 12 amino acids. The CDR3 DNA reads TGTGCCAGCAGTTACGACGGGGGAAAAGCTTTCTTT. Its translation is CASSYDGGKAFF.

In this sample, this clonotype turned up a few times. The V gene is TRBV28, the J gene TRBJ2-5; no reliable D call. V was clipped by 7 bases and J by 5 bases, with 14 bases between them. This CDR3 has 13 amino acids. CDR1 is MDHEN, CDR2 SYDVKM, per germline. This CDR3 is CASTWGLSETQYF. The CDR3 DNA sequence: TGTGCCAGCACTTGGGGTCTCAGCGAGACCCAGTACTTC.

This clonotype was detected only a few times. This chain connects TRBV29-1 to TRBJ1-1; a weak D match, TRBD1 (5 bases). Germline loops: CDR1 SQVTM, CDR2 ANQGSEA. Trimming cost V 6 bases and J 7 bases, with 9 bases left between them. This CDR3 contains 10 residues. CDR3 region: CSVGDFEAFF. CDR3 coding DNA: TGCAGCGTGGGGGATTTTGAAGCTTTCTTT.

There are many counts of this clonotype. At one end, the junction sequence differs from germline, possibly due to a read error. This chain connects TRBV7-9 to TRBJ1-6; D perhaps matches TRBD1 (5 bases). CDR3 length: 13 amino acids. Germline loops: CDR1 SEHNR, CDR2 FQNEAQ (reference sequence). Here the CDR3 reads CASSSPYLDGWGF. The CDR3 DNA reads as TGTGCCAGCAGCTCGCCTTACCTGGACGGATGGGGGTTT.

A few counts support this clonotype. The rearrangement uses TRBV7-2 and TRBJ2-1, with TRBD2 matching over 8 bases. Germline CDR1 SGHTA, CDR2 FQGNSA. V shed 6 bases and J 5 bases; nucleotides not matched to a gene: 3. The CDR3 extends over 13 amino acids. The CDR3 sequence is CASRTSANNEQFF. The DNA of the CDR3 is TGTGCCAGCAGGACTAGCGCCAACAATGAGCAGTTCTTC.